This T cell receptor (beta chain) originates from a study of blood T cell repertoires in COVID-19. Overall study context: The United States, Italy and Spain provided the acute and convalescent COVID-19 samples. PBMCs, B-cell-depleted T cells, or T cells were the source of the cDNA or gDNA that made up the material.

Authors' methods: Reference gene primer amplification gave estimated nucleated cell counts. Measured with immunoSEQ multiplex PCR; TCRdb has only the in-frame clones, and not every one. The V and J calls and the clone size are those of that table, but D and trimming were determined from the DNA. The table has about 380,000 clones, around 92% seen once. This clone was seen once. This CDR3 spans 15 amino acids. This receptor was identified in a man between 35 and 55 years old with acute or convalescent COVID-19. The chain is built from TRBV21-1 and TRBJ2-7; the table's D call, TRBD2, was not checked against the DNA. TRBV21-1 is reported as a pseudogene. Sequenced material: peripheral blood. Here the CDR3 DNA reads TGTGCCAGCACCGGGGGGGGGTTTCCCTCCTACGAGCAGTACTTC. Encoded protein: CASTGGGFPSYEQYF.